These 12 T cell receptor beta chains were all obtained from the same sample, sequenced in a study of T-cell memory formation after mild COVID-19. TCRdb reprocessed the 5' RACE reads with MiXCR, giving one entry per CDR3 protein. The profile shows 250,000 to 350,000 distinct CDR3 sequences, 15% to 20% of them singletons. The sample consisted of PBMCs or a T cell subset sorted from them (not recorded which). The receptors were gathered from a man between 18 and 35 years old who had mild COVID-19 (a few samples of this study predate the infection). Cell type and time point are not known.

The chain uses TRBV6-2 or TRBV6-3 and TRBJ2-5; D remains unclear. Germline-derived CDR1 and CDR2 are MNHEY and SVGEGT. The CDR3 has 15 amino acids. V dropped 4 bases and J dropped 5 bases, with 17 bases sitting between them. As DNA, the CDR3 is TGTGCCAGCAGTTGGGTTAGCTCTACGGCGGAGACCCAGTACTTC. This sequence encodes CASSWVSSTAETQYF.

This clonotype appeared a few times. The gene calls are TRBV5-6 and TRBJ1-1; a possible D gene is TRBD1 (5 bases). Germline V CDR1 and CDR2: SGHDT, YYEEEE. The CDR3 covers 15 residues. The V gene lost 5 bases and the J gene lost 6 bases, with 20 bases spanning the gap. The CDR3 region is CASSPAGLRTPEAFF. CDR3 in DNA: TGTGCCAGCAGTCCGGCGGGACTCCGGACCCCTGAAGCTTTCTTT.

V usage is TRBV28 and J usage is TRBJ1-4, with unresolved D. Germline loops: CDR1 MDHEN, CDR2 SYDVKM. CDR3 length equals 11 residues. Trimming took 7 bases from V and 5 from J, leaving 5 bases between them. The CDR3 DNA is TGTGCCAGCACGGGAAATGAAAAACTGTTTTTT. Its protein is CASTGNEKLFF. The complete variable domain, with remaining parts taken from reference TRBV28 and TRBJ1-4, reads DVKVTQSSRYLVKRTGEKVFLECVQDMDHENMFWYRQDPGLGLRLIYFSYDVKMKEKGDIPEGYSVSREKKERFSLILESASTNQTSMYLCASTGNEKLFFGSGTQLSVL.

The J gene is TRBJ1-5, the V gene TRBV20-1; 10 bases align to TRBD1. CDR1 DFQATT and CDR2 SNEGSKA come from the germline V gene (reference sequence). This CDR3 has 14 residues. After removal of 5 bases from V and 5 bases from J, the junction contained 6 bases not matched to a gene. The CDR3 region is CSARRGQGYQPQHF. DNA for the CDR3: TGCAGTGCTCGGAGGGGACAGGGGTATCAGCCCCAGCATTTT.

This clonotype was seen more than once but under ten times. This rearrangement joins TRBV11-2 to TRBJ2-7; D uncertain. The V end was cut by 1 base, the J end by 7 bases, with 14 bases between. Germline lookup yields CDR1 SGHAT and CDR2 FQNNGV. This CDR3 contains 14 residues. The chain's CDR3 is CASSLATLSLEQYF. CDR3 sequence (DNA): TGTGCCAGCAGCTTAGCTACTCTATCACTTGAGCAGTACTTC.

This chain links TRBV27 with TRBJ2-7; D might be TRBD2 (5 bases). The CDR3 covers 15 residues. The V gene's germline CDR1 is MNHEY and CDR2 SMNVEV (reference sequence). The ends were cut back, 0 bases at V and 3 bases at J, with 12 bases in the middle. CDR3 sequence (DNA): TGTGCCAGCAGTTTATCGGCGGGCCGGGGCTACGAGCAGTACTTC. Protein: CASSLSAGRGYEQYF.

This clonotype was found a few times. J is TRBJ1-2 and V is TRBV6-1; TRBD1 matches at 9 bases. The V gene's germline CDR1 is MNHNS and CDR2 SASEGT. This CDR3 is 16 amino acids long. V lost 5 bases, J lost 6 bases, and 13 bases stayed unmatched. CDR3 in DNA: TGTGCCAGCAGTTTACACAGGGGGCAGAGGAAAGATGGCTACACCTTC. Its protein is CASSLHRGQRKDGYTF.

This chain links TRBV19 with TRBJ1-1; no clear D gene. Trimming stripped 7 bases from V and 1 base from J, with 13 bases between. CDR1 is LNHDA, CDR2 SQIVND, per germline (reference sequence). The CDR3 extends over 14 amino acids. In nucleotides, the CDR3 is TGTGCCAGTACTAGCGGCCGAACGAACACTGAAGCTTTCTTT. Its protein is CASTSGRTNTEAFF.

This clonotype has more than one count but fewer than ten. The V and J genes are TRBV21-1 and TRBJ2-7; the table assigns TRBD2, which was not confirmed against the DNA. TRBV21-1 represents a pseudogene. The CDR3 covers 20 residues. CDR3: CASSKDHPGSLLADAYEQYV. Here the CDR3 DNA reads TGTGCCAGCAGCAAAGATCATCCGGGAAGTCTACTAGCGGACGCGTACGAGCAGTACGTC.

In its sample, this clonotype was seen many times. This chain uses TRBV5-1 with TRBJ1-4, with D perhaps matching TRBD1 (5 bases). The CDR3 extends over 15 amino acids. Germline CDR1 reads SGHRS; CDR2 reads YFSETQ. Trimming removed 4 bases at V and 6 bases at J, with 16 bases between. CDR3 loop: CASSPRDPMDEKLFF. The CDR3 DNA is TGCGCCAGCAGCCCCCGGGACCCAATGGATGAAAAACTGTTTTTT. The variable domain in full, completed from reference TRBV5-1 and TRBJ1-4, reads KAGVTQTPRYLIKTRGQQVTLSCSPISGHRSVSWYQQTPGQGLQFLFEYFSETQRNKGNFPGRFSGRQFSNSRSEMNVSTLELGDSALYLCASSPRDPMDEKLFFGSGTQLSVL.

This clonotype was detected only a few times. The chain uses TRBV7-2 and TRBJ2-1; D gene uncertain. Trimming removed 5 bases at V and 4 bases at J, with 6 bases between. The CDR3 consists of 12 residues. Germline CDR1 SGHTA, CDR2 FQGNSA. The CDR3: CASSTLYNEQFF. CDR3 coding DNA: TGTGCCAGCAGCACCTTATACAATGAGCAGTTCTTC. The full variable domain, rest sourced from reference TRBV7-2 and TRBJ2-1, is GAGVSQSPSNKVTEKGKDVELRCDPISGHTALYWYRQSLGQGLEFLIYFQGNSAPDKSGLPSDRFSAERTGGSVSTLTIQRTQQEDSAVYLCASSTLYNEQFFGPGTRLTVL.

The chain combines TRBV3-1 with TRBJ2-7; weak D call: TRBD1 (6 bases). Germline loops: CDR1 LGHDT, CDR2 YNNKEL (reference sequence). The CDR3 has 19 residues. Trimming shortened V by 1 base and J by 6 bases, and 28 bases separated the two germline ends. This CDR3 reads CASSQGFIFGPGHSLEQYF. The CDR3, as DNA: TGTGCCAGCAGCCAAGGGTTCATATTCGGACCGGGACACTCCCTCGAGCAGTACTTC.